This T cell receptor (beta chain) was captured in a study of T cells in tumors after PD-1 blockade. Trimming took off 4 bases at V and 0 bases at J, with 11 bases between the two ends. This CDR3 has 14 amino acids. Germline lookup yields CDR1 GTSNPN and CDR2 SVGIG (reference sequence). The method was immunoSEQ multiplex PCR; TCRdb's version includes in-frame clones alone and lacks a portion of them. The table includes approximately 12,000 clones, roughly two thirds detected once. This chain connects TRBV30 to TRBJ2-3; D ambiguous. The sample was tumor tissue, taken before anti-PD-1 treatment. The sequence was collected from a human donor with basal cell carcinoma. This CDR3 reads CAWKSGGSTDTQYF. The CDR3 DNA sequence: TGTGCCTGGAAATCGGGCGGCAGCACAGATACGCAGTATTTT.